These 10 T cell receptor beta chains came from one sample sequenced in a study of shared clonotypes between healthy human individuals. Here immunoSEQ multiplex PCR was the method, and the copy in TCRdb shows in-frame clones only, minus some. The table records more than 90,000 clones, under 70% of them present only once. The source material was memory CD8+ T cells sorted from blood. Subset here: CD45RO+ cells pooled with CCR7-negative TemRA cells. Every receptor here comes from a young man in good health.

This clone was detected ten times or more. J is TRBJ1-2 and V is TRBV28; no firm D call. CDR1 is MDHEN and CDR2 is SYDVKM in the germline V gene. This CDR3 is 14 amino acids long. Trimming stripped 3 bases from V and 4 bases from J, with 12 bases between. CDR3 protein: CASSLSPGTYGYTF. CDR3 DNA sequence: TGTGCCAGCAGTTTGTCGCCAGGAACCTATGGCTACACCTTC.

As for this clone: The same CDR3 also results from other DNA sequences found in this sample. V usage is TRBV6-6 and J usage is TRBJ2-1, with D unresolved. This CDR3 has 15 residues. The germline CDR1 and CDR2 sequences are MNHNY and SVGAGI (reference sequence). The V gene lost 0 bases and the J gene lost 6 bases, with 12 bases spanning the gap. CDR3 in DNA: TGTGCCAGCAGTTACTCGCGAGAGGTTGGCAATGAGCAGTTCTTC. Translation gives CASSYSREVGNEQFF.

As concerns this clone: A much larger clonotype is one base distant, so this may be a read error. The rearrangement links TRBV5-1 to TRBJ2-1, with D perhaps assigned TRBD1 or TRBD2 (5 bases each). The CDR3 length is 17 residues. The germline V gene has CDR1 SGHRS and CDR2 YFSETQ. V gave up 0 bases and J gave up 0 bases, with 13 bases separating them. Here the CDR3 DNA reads TGCGCCAGCAGCTTGGGCTTCGGGACGGCCTCCTACAATGAGCAGTTCTTC. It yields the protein CASSLGFGTASYNEQFF.

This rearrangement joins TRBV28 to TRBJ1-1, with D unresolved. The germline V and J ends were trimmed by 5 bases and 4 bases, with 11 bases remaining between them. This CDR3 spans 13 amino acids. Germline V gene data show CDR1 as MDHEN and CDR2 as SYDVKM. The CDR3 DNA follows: TGTGCCAGCAGTCCCTCATTCGGCACTGAAGCTTTCTTT. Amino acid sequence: CASSPSFGTEAFF.

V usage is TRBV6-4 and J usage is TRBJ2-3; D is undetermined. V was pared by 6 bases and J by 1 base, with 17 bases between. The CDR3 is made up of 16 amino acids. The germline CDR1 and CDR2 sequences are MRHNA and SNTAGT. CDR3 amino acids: CASRSNWAPCTDTQYF. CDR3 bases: TGTGCCAGCAGATCCAACTGGGCGCCCTGCACAGATACGCAGTATTTT.

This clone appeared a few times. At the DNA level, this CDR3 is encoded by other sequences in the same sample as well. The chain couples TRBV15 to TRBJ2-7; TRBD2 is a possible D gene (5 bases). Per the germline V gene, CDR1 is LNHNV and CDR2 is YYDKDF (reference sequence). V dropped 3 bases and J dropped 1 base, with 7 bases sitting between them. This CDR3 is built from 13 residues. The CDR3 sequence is CATSRDLSYEQYF. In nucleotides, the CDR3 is TGTGCCACCAGCAGGGACTTGTCCTACGAGCAGTACTTC.

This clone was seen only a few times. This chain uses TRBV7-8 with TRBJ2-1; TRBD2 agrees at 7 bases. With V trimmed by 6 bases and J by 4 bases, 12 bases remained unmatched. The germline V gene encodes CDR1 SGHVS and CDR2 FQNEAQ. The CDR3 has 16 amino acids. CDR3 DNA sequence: TGTGCCAGCAGGCCCCCAGGGAGGGGTACGTACAATGAGCAGTTCTTC. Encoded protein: CASRPPGRGTYNEQFF. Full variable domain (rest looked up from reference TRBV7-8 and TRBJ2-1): GAGVSQSPRYKVAKRGQDVALRCDPISGHVSLFWYQQALGQGPEFLTYFQNEAQLDKSGLPSDRFFAERPEGSVSTLKIQRTQQEDSAVYLCASRPPGRGTYNEQFFGPGTRLTVL.

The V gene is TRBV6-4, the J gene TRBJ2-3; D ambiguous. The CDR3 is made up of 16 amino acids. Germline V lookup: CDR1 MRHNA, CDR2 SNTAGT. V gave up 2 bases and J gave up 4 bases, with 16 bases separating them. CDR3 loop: CASSDRPGGSADTQYF. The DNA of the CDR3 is TGTGCCAGCAGTGACAGACCGGGTGGTTCTGCAGATACGCAGTATTTT.

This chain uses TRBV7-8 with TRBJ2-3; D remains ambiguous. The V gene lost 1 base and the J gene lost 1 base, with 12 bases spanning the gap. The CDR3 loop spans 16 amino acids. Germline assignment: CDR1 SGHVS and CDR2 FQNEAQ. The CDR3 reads CASSLGRFAGTDTQYF. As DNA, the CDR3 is TGTGCCAGCAGCTTAGGTCGTTTTGCGGGCACAGATACGCAGTATTTT.

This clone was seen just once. DNA of the CDR3: TGTGCCAGCAGCTTAGGGCCAACAGGGCCCCAGCATTTT. Translation gives CASSLGPTGPQHF. The chain couples TRBV7-6 to TRBJ1-5, with D possibly being TRBD1 (5 bases). Trimming removed 1 base from V and 9 bases from J, with 10 bases in between. This CDR3 is built from 13 residues. The germline gives CDR1 SGHVS, CDR2 FNYEAQ.